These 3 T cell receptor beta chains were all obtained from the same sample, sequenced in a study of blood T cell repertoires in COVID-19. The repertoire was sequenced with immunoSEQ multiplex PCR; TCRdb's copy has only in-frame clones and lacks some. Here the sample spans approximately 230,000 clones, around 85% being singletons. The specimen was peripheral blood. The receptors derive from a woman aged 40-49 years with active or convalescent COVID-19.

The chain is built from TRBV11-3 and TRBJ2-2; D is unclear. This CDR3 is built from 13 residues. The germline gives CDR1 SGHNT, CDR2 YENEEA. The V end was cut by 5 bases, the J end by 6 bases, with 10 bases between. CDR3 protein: CASSLSDSGELFF. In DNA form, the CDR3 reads TGTGCCAGCAGCCTAAGCGACTCCGGGGAGCTGTTTTTT. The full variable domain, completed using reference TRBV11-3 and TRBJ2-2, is EAGVVQSPRYKIIEKKQPVAFWCNPISGHNTLYWYLQNLGQGPELLIRYENEEAVDDSQLPKDRFSAERLKGVDSTLKIQPAELGDSAVYLCASSLSDSGELFFGEGSRLTVL.

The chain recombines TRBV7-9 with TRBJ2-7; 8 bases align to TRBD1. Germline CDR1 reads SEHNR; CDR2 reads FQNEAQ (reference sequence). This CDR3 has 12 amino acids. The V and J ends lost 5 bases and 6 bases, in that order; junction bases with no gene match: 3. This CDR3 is CASSRQGAEQYF. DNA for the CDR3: TGTGCCAGCAGCCGTCAGGGGGCCGAGCAGTACTTC.

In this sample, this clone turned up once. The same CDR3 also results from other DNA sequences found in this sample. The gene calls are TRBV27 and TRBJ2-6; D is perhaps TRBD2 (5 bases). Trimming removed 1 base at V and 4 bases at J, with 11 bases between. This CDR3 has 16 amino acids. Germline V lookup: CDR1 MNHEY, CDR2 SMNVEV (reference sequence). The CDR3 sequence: CASSLLRESGANVLTF. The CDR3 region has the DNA TGTGCCAGCAGTTTATTGAGGGAATCCGGGGCCAACGTCCTGACTTTC.